These T cell receptor beta chains were read from a single sample in a study of cytomegalovirus exposure and HLA in healthy donors. Produced via immunoSEQ multiplex PCR; TCRdb's table is partial and in-frame only. The table includes under 130,000 clones, approximately 72% detected once. The specimen was PBMCs. The receptors come from a man younger than 40 in good health and CMV-seronegative. The CDR3 runs from the conserved cysteine through the conserved F or W. A D gene is named only where the DNA matches it firmly. Size tells how often a clone was seen (once, few, many) or the class of an expanded clone, and some rows leave it out.

TRBJ1-5 TRBD1 TRBV5-1 few TGCGCCAGCAGCGAGGGGACAGGGGGCAATCAGCCCCAGCATTTT CASSEGTGGNQPQHF
TRBJ2-7 - TRBV5-1 - TGCGCCAGCAGTCATCTCCTGGAGGATGGGAGGGAGCAGTACTTC CASSHLLEDGREQYF
TRBJ1-2 TRBD1 TRBV7-2 once TGTGCCAGCAGTCTAGGGACAGGGATCTATGGCTACACCTTC CASSLGTGIYGYTF
TRBJ2-7 TRBD1 TRBV5-5 few TGTGCCAGCAGCCGACAGGGTCGTGACGAGCAGTACTTC CASSRQGRDEQYF
TRBJ1-2 TRBD1 TRBV6-1 once TGTGCCAGCAGAAAGGACAGGAACTATGGCTACACCTTC CASRKDRNYGYTF
TRBJ1-2 TRBD1 TRBV9 once TGTGCCAGCAGCTGGGGACAGGGCTCTGGCTACACCTTC CASSWGQGSGYTF
TRBJ2-7 - TRBV29-1 - TGCAGCTTCCGCCGGGACAATAGTGACGAGCAGTACTTC CSFRRDNSDEQYF
TRBJ2-3 - TRBV5-4 - TGTGCCAGCAGCTCGCCGGGGGGCCCAGATACGCAGTATTTT CASSSPGGPDTQYF
TRBJ2-1 TRBD2 TRBV25-1 - TGTGCCAGCAGGGTAAAGAGGGCTAGCGGGAGCTGGGAGCAGTTCTTC CASRVKRASGSWEQFF
TRBJ1-2 - TRBV27 - TGTGCCAGCAGAACGGACACCAGAGACCAGAACTATGGCTACACCTTC CASRTDTRDQNYGYTF
TRBJ1-5 - TRBV27 - TGTGCCAGCAGTACAGGGTACCAGCCCCAGCATTTT CASSTGYQPQHF
TRBJ1-6 - TRBV28 - TGTGCCAGCAGTAACCCGTCCGACAGGAGCTCCTATAATTCACCCCTCCACTTT CASSNPSDRSSYNSPLHF
TRBJ2-5 TRBD2 TRBV4-3 few TGCGCCAGCAGCCATCATCGGCCCCTAGCGGGGGGAGAAGAGACCCAGTACTTC CASSHHRPLAGGEETQYF
TRBJ2-7 TRBD1 TRBV7-8 - TGTGCCAGCAGCGCATTGGGACAGGGGGTAACCGAGCAGTACTTC CASSALGQGVTEQYF
TRBJ2-2 - TRBV10-3 - TGTGCCATCAGGCGTCTGAACACCGGGGAGCTGTTTTTT CAIRRLNTGELFF
TRBJ2-7 TRBD1 TRBV4-3 - TGCGCCAGCAGCCAAGGATGGGACAGCCAATACGAGCAGTACTTC CASSQGWDSQYEQYF
TRBJ1-4 - TRBV14 - TGTGCCAGCAGCCTAGTAGCGGGTGAAAAACTGTTTTTT CASSLVAGEKLFF
TRBJ2-7 TRBD2 TRBV27 - TGTGCCAGCAGTGAGACCGGGACTAGCGGGAGGCAGGGCGAGCAGTACTTC CASSETGTSGRQGEQYF
TRBJ2-1 - TRBV6-5 - TGTGCCAGCACCCAACAGTTCTTC CASTQQFF
TRBJ1-2 - TRBV6-5 - TGTGCCAGCAGTTACTCGATTACTAGTGGGAATGGCTACACCTTC CASSYSITSGNGYTF
TRBJ1-1 - TRBV19 - TGTGCCAGTAGTATAGGGTTGGGAGTCCCTGAAGCTTTCTTT CASSIGLGVPEAFF
TRBJ1-3 - TRBV19 once TGTGCCAGTAGAGCCGGGAGCTCTGGAAACACCATATATTTT CASRAGSSGNTIYF
TRBJ2-7 - TRBV30 - TGTGCCTGGAAGCCCCGGGGGGCGAGCAACGAGCAGTACTTC CAWKPRGASNEQYF
TRBJ2-3 - TRBV27 - TGTGCCAGCAGTTCCCCCATCGATACGCAGTATTTT CASSSPIDTQYF
TRBJ2-5 - TRBV18 - TGTGCCAGCTCATCCCCCGGGCCCCGGTCGGGGGAGACCCAGTACTTC CASSSPGPRSGETQYF
TRBJ1-1 - TRBV5-6 - TGTGCCAGCAGCAAGCCGGCAGGGCTCGGGTACACTGAAGCTTTCTTT CASSKPAGLGYTEAFF
TRBJ2-5 - TRBV4-3 - TGCGCCAGCAGCCAGGTCGACACCGCCCAAGAGACCCAGTACTTC CASSQVDTAQETQYF
TRBJ2-2 - TRBV29-1 - TGCAGCGTTGGGGGCTCGATCGGGGAGCTGTTTTTT CSVGGSIGELFF
TRBJ2-1 - TRBV19 - TGTGCCACTTCGGAGGGATACAATGAGCAGTTCTTC CATSEGYNEQFF
TRBJ2-5 - TRBV27 - TGTGCCAGCAGTCCCCGGACTGAAGAGACCCAGTACTTC CASSPRTEETQYF
TRBJ1-2 TRBD1 TRBV29-1 - TGCAGCGTTGGACAGGGGGCTATCTATGGCTACACCTTC CSVGQGAIYGYTF
TRBJ2-6 TRBD1 TRBV10-3 few TGTGCCATCAGTGGGCCGGGACAGGGGGCTGGGGCCAACGTCCTGACTTTC CAISGPGQGAGANVLTF
TRBJ1-5 - TRBV4-2 - TGTGCCAGCAGCCAAGATTTTGCAGGGAGCAATCAGCCCCAGCATTTT CASSQDFAGSNQPQHF
TRBJ1-2 - TRBV16 - TGTGCCAGCAGCCAAGTAATAACAGGAAGGTTTGACTATGGCTACACCTTC CASSQVITGRFDYGYTF
TRBJ2-1 TRBD2 TRBV7-8 - TGTGCCAGCAGCTTAGCGCAGAGGGGCAAAACGGGGGGAAATTACAATGAGCAGTTCTTC CASSLAQRGKTGGNYNEQFF
TRBJ2-1 - TRBV19 - TGTGCCAGTGCCGCCAGCGGTTACAATGAGCAGTTCTTC CASAASGYNEQFF
TRBJ2-2 TRBD1 TRBV5-4 - TGTGCCAGCAGCCGGGCCGGGACAGGGAACACCGGGGAGCTGTTTTTT CASSRAGTGNTGELFF
TRBJ2-3 TRBD2 TRBV4-3 - TGCGCCAGCAGCCAACTTGGCGGGGGTAAAGATACGCAGTATTTT CASSQLGGGKDTQYF
TRBJ2-3 TRBD2 TRBV2 - TGTGCCAGCAGTTTGGGGGTACTAGCGATACTCACAGATACGCAGTATTTT CASSLGVLAILTDTQYF
TRBJ2-5 TRBD2 TRBV27 - TGTGCCAGCAGACTAGCGGGGGGCCCACAAGAGACCCAGTACTTC CASRLAGGPQETQYF
TRBJ2-3 - TRBV21-1 - TGTGCCAGCAGCAAAGGTTGTTGTGAGGGCTCAGATACGCAGTATTTT CASSKGCCEGSDTQYF
TRBJ2-5 TRBD2 TRBV18 - TGTGCCAGCTCACCACCTAGCGGGGGTCGAGAGACCCAGTACTTC CASSPPSGGRETQYF
TRBJ2-1 TRBD2 TRBV7-2 - TGTGCCAGCAGCTTAGACGGACTAGCGGGCAACAATGAGCAGTTCTTC CASSLDGLAGNNEQFF
TRBJ2-7 TRBD2 TRBV29-1 - TGCAGCGTTGTCAGCGGGAGGGCCTCCGAGCAGTACTTC CSVVSGRASEQYF
TRBJ1-1 - TRBV5-1 - TGCGCCAGCAGCTTGATGGGGAGCGAAGGCACTGAAGCTTTCTTT CASSLMGSEGTEAFF
TRBJ1-2 - TRBV4-3 - TGCGCCAGCAGCCAAGAATTAGGGGATGGCTACACCTTC CASSQELGDGYTF
TRBJ2-3 TRBD2 TRBV6-5 - TGTGCCAGCAGGTCTAGCGGGAGGCCCACAGATACGCAGTATTTT CASRSSGRPTDTQYF
TRBJ2-7 TRBD2 TRBV4-3 - TGCGCCAGCAGCCAAGATCGGACTAGCTCCTACGAGCAGTACTTC CASSQDRTSSYEQYF